This TCR beta chain was found in a study of T cell responses to AZD1222 COVID-19 vaccine. A remark on this clone: Its antigen remains unidentified.

Germline V gene data show CDR1 as SGHRS and CDR2 as YFSETQ. The CDR3 is made up of 15 amino acids. V was cut by 0 bases and J by 4 bases, with 13 bases left in between. Study-level findings and limits: Targets within unmutated variant regions were reportedly found for nearly half of spike-specific TCRs.

The table came from immunoSEQ multiplex PCR; TCRdb's copy has only in-frame clones and leaves some out. The sample holds 150,000 to 200,000 clones, 85% to 95% seen once. This clonotype was sampled from an adult in good health. The sequenced sample was peripheral blood, obtained on day 0 of AZD1222 vaccination. The rearrangement joins TRBV5-1 to TRBJ1-1, with a possible D match to TRBD1 (5 bases). Written as DNA, the CDR3 is TGCGCCAGCAGCTTGGAGGGGACCCCGGCCACTGAAGCTTTCTTT. Translation gives CASSLEGTPATEAFF.